These 3 T cell receptor beta chains were all obtained from the same sample, sequenced in a study of beta chain features in type 1 diabetes. Which antigens these TCRs recognize remains unknown. The entirety of the isolated RNA underwent reverse transcription, so expressed TCRB transcripts were sequenced. Only in-frame clones appear in the TCRdb table, and some are missing; sequencing was by immunoSEQ multiplex PCR. The repertoire includes some 350,000 clones, roughly 9.8% of them detected once, and 0.6% sits in the top ten. Study-wide points: Shortening of TCRB CDR3s, moderate but significant, appeared in all four CD4+ subsets of Type 1 diabetes patients.

Sequenced material: central memory CD4+ T cells from blood. These receptors were taken from a man aged 25 to 45 with type 1 diabetes.

This clone has a count of ten or more. V gene TRBV4-3 combines with J gene TRBJ2-1, with a tentative D call TRBD2 (5 bases). The CDR3 runs 17 residues. With 3 bases removed from V and 7 bases from J, the gap between germline ends came to 22 bases. The germline V gene encodes CDR1 LGHNA and CDR2 YSLEER. The CDR3 protein is CASSQAGITERGNEQFF. The DNA of the CDR3 is TGCGCCAGCAGCCAGGCCGGGATAACGGAGCGAGGGAATGAGCAGTTCTTC.

This clone occurred a few times. This chain links TRBV6-1 with TRBJ2-6; TRBD2 is a possible D gene (6 bases). The CDR3 has 17 residues. Germline V gene data show CDR1 as MNHNS and CDR2 as SASEGT. Deletions cut 2 bases from V and 0 bases from J, with 11 bases between. The CDR3 loop reads CASSEPQGGSGANVLTF. The CDR3 DNA is TGTGCCAGCAGTGAACCTCAGGGAGGCTCTGGGGCCAACGTCCTGACTTTC.

V and J are TRBV18 and TRBJ2-3, with D hard to call. V was clipped by 0 bases and J by 2 bases, with 3 bases between them. The CDR3 contains 13 residues. CDR1 and CDR2 (germline): KGHSH, LQKENI. CDR3: CASSPPPTDTQYF. The CDR3, as DNA: TGTGCCAGCTCACCACCTCCCACAGATACGCAGTATTTT.